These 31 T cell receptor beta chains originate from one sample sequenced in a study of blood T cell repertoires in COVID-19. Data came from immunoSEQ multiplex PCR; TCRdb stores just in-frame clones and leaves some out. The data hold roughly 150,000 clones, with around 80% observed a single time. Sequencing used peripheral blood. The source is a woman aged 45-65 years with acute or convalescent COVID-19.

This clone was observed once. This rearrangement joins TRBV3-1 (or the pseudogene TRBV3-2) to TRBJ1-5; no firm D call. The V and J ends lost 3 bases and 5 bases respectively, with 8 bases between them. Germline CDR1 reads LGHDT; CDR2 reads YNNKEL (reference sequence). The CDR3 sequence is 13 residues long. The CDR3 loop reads CASSQQNDQPQHF. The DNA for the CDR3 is TGTGCCAGCAGCCAGCAGAACGATCAGCCCCAGCATTTT.

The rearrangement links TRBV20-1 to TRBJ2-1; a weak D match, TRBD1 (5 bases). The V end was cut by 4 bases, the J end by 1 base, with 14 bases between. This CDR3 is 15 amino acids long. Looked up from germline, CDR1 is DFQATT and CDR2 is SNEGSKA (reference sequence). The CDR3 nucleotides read TGCAGTGCTACTGACAGAGAGAGGTCCTACAATGAGCAGTTCTTC. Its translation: CSATDRERSYNEQFF.

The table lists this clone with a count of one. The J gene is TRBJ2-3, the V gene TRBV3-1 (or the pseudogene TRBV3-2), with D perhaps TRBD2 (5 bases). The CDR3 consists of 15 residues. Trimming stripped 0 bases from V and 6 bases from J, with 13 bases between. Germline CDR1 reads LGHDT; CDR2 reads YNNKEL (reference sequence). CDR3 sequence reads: CASSQEWTGRDTQYF. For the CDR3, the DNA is TGTGCCAGCAGCCAAGAGTGGACTGGCAGGGATACGCAGTATTTT.

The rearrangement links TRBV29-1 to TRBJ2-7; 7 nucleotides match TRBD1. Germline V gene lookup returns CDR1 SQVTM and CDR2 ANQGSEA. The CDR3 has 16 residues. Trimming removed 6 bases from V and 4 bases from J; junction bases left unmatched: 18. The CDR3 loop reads CSVVWWEGGSGYEQYF. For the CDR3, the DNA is TGCAGCGTAGTCTGGTGGGAAGGGGGCTCCGGGTACGAGCAGTACTTC.

CDR3 protein: CASSSPEYNQPQHF. The DNA for the CDR3 is TGTGCCAGCAGCTCTCCCGAGTACAATCAGCCCCAGCATTTT. The chain carries TRBV6-5 and TRBJ1-5; D gene ambiguous. Germline values: CDR1 MNHEY, CDR2 SVGAGI. This CDR3 has 14 amino acids. V lost 6 bases and J lost 3, with 12 bases in between.

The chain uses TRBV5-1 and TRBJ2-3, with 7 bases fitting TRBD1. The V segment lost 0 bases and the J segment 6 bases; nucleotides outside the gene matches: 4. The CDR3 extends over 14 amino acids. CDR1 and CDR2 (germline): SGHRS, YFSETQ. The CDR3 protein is CASSLGGGGDTQYF. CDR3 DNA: TGCGCCAGCAGCTTGGGAGGGGGCGGCGATACGCAGTATTTT. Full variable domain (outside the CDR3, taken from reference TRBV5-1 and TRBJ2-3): KAGVTQTPRYLIKTRGQQVTLSCSPISGHRSVSWYQQTPGQGLQFLFEYFSETQRNKGNFPGRFSGRQFSNSRSEMNVSTLELGDSALYLCASSLGGGGDTQYFGPGTRLTVL.

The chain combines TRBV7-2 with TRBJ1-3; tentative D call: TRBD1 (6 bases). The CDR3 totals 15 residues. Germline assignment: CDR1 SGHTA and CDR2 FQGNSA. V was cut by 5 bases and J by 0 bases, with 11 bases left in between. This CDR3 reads CASSPQGPSGNTIYF. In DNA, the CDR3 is TGTGCCAGCAGCCCACAGGGACCCTCTGGAAACACCATATATTTT. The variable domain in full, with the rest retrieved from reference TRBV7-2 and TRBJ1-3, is GAGVSQSPSNKVTEKGKDVELRCDPISGHTALYWYRQSLGQGLEFLIYFQGNSAPDKSGLPSDRFSAERTGGSVSTLTIQRTQQEDSAVYLCASSPQGPSGNTIYFGEGSWLTVV.

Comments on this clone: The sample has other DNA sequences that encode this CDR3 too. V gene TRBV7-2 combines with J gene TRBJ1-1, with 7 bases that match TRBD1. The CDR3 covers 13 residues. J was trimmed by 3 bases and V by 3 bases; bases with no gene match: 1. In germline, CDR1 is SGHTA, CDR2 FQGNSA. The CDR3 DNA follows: TGTGCCAGCAGCTTTCAGGGGGACACTGAAGCTTTCTTT. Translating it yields CASSFQGDTEAFF.

CDR3 in DNA: TGTGCCAGCCTCCCTAGCGGGGGGGCTGGGGCCAACGTCCTGACTTTC. Translating gives CASLPSGGAGANVLTF. J is TRBJ2-6 and V is TRBV28; the match to TRBD2 covers 12 bases. V gave up 8 bases and J gave up 2 bases; unmatched junction bases: 4. CDR3 length: 16 residues. Germline V gene data show CDR1 as MDHEN and CDR2 as SYDVKM.

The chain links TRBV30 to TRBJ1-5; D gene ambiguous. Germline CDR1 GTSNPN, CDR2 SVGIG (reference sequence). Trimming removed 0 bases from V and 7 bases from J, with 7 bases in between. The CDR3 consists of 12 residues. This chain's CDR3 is CAWSVLEQPQHF. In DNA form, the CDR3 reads TGTGCCTGGAGTGTACTGGAGCAGCCCCAGCATTTT.

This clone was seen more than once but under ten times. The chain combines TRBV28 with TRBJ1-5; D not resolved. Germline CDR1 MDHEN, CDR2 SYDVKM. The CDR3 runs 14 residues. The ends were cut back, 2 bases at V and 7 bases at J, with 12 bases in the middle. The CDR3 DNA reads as TGTGCCAGCAGTTTAGTCCGGGTCGCGCAGCCCCAGCATTTT. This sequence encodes CASSLVRVAQPQHF.

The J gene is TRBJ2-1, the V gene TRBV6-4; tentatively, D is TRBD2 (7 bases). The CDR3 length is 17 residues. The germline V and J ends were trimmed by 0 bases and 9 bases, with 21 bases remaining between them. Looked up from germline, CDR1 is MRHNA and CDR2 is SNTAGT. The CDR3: CASSDSELGGGSSEQFF. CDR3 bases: TGTGCCAGCAGTGACTCCGAGTTGGGGGGGGGCTCAAGTGAGCAGTTCTTC.

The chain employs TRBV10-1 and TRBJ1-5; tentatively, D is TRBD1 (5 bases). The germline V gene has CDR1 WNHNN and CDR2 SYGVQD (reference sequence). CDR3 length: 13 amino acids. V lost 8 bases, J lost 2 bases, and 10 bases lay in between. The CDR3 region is CASSGLRNQPQHF. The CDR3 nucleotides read TGCGCCAGCTCGGGACTTCGCAATCAGCCCCAGCATTTT.

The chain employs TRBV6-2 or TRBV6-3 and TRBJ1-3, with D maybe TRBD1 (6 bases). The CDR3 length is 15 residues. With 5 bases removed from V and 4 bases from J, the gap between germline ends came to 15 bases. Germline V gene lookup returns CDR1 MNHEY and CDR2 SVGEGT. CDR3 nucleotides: TGTGCCAGCAGTCAACTCAGGGGTATCGGAAACACCATATATTTT. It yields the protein CASSQLRGIGNTIYF.

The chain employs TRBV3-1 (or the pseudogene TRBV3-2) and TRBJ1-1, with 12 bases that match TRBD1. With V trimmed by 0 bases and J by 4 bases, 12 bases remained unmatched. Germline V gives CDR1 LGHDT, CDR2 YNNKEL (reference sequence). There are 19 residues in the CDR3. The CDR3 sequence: CASSQDSGGTGGPSTEAFF. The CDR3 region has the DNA TGTGCCAGCAGCCAAGACAGCGGGGGGACAGGGGGCCCCAGCACTGAAGCTTTCTTT.

The CDR3 sequence: CASSSPLSEAFF. CDR3 DNA sequence: TGTGCCAGCAGTTCCCCTCTCTCTGAAGCTTTCTTT. This chain joins TRBV6-5 and TRBJ1-1; D is undetermined. CDR1 is MNHEY, CDR2 SVGAGI, per germline. V shed 4 bases and J shed 6 bases, with 9 bases lying between them. The CDR3 runs 12 residues.

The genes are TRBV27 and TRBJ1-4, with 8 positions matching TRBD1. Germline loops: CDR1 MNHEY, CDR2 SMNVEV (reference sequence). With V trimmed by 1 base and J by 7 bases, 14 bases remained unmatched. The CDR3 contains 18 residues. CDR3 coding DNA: TGTGCCAGCAGTTTATATGGACCAGGGGGCGCGGGAGTTGAAAAACTGTTTTTT. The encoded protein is CASSLYGPGGAGVEKLFF.

The CDR3 sequence: CASSMLQGAGTGELFF. The DNA of the CDR3 is TGTGCCAGTAGTATGCTCCAGGGGGCGGGTACCGGGGAGCTGTTTTTT. This chain joins TRBV19 and TRBJ2-2; 8 nucleotides agree with TRBD1. V lost 3 bases, J lost 5 bases, and 8 bases stayed unmatched. CDR1 and CDR2 from the germline V gene are LNHDA and SQIVND (reference sequence). This CDR3 region has 16 residues.

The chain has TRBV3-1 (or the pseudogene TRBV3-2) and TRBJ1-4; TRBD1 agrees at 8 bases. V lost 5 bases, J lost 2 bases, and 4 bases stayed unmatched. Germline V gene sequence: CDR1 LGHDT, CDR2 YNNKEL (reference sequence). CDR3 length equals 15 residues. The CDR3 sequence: CASSSRQGTNEKLFF. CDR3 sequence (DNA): TGTGCCAGCAGCTCTCGACAGGGGACTAATGAAAAACTGTTTTTT.

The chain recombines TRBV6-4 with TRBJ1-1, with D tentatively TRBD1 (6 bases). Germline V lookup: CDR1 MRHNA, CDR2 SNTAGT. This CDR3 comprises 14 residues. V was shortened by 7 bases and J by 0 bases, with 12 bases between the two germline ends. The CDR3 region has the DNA TGTGCCAGCAAACCGGGACATCTGAACACTGAAGCTTTCTTT. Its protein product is CASKPGHLNTEAFF.

CDR3 sequence: CASDGTPNYGYTF. CDR3 in DNA: TGTGCCAGCGACGGGACACCAAACTATGGCTACACCTTC. V usage is TRBV5-6 and J usage is TRBJ1-2; tentative D call: TRBD1 (6 bases). The CDR3 has 13 residues. Trimming left V 7 bases short and J 2 bases short, with 12 bases between. CDR1 and CDR2 (germline): SGHDT, YYEEEE.

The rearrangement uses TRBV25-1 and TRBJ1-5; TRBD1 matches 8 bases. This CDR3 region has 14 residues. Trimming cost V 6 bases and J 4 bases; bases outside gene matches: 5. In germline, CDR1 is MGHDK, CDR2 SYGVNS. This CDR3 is CASSGQGENQPQHF. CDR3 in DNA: TGTGCCAGCAGCGGACAGGGTGAGAATCAGCCCCAGCATTTT.

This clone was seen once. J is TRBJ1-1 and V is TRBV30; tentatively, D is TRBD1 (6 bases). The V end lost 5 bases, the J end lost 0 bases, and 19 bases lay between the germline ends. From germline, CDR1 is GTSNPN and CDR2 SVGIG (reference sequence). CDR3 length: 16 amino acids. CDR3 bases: TGTGCCTGGGACGATTTAATGGACAGTGTGAACACTGAAGCTTTCTTT. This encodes CAWDDLMDSVNTEAFF.

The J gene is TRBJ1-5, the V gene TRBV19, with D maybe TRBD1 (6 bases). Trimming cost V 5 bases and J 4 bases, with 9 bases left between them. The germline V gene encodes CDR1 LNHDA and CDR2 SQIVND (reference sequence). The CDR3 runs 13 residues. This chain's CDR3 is CASSPQGNQPQHF. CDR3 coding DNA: TGTGCCAGTAGTCCGCAGGGGAATCAGCCCCAGCATTTT.

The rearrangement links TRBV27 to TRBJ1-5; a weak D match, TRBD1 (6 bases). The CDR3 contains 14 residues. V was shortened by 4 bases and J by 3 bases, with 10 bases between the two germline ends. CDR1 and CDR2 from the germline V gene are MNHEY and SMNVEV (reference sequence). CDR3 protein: CASSSRGYNQPQHF. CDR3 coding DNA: TGTGCCAGCAGTTCCAGGGGATACAATCAGCCCCAGCATTTT.

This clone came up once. CDR3 nucleotide sequence: TGCAGTGCCCCTAGGATCGACACGCAGTATTTT. It is translated as CSAPRIDTQYF. The chain links TRBV20-1 to TRBJ2-3; D is unclear. The CDR3 spans 11 residues. Germline CDR1 reads DFQATT; CDR2 reads SNEGSKA (reference sequence). V dropped 6 bases and J dropped 9 bases, with 13 bases sitting between them.

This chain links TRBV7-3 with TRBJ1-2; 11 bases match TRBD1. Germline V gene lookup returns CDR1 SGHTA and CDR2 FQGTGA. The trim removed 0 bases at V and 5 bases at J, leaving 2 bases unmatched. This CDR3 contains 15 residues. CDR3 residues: CASSLTGQGAYGYTF. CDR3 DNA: TGTGCCAGCAGCTTAACCGGACAGGGGGCTTATGGCTACACCTTC.

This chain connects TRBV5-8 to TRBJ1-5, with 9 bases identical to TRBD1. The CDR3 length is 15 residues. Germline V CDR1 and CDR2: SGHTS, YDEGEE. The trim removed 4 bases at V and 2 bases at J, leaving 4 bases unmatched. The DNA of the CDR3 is TGTGCCAGCAGCCTACAGGGGGCCGGCAATCAGCCCCAGCATTTT. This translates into CASSLQGAGNQPQHF.

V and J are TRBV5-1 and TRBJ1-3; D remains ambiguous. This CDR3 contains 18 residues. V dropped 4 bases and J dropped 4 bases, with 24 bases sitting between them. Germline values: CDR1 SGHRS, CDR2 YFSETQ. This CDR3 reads CASSRQSTRTIGGNTIYF. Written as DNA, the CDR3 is TGCGCCAGCAGCCGACAATCGACCAGGACTATAGGAGGAAACACCATATATTTT.

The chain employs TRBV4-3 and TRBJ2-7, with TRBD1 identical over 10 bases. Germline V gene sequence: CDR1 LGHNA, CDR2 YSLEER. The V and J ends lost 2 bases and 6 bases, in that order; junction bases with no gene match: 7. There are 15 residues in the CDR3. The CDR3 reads CASSQKAGQGSEQYF. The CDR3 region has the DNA TGCGCCAGCAGCCAAAAAGCGGGACAGGGGTCCGAGCAGTACTTC.

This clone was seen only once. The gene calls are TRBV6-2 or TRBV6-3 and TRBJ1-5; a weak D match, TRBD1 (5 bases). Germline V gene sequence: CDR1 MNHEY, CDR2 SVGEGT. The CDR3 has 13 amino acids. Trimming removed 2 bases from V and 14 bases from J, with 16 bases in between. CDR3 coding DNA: TGTGCCAGCAGTTACGGGGTCCTCGGGGGGGAGCATTTT. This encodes CASSYGVLGGEHF.